These T cell receptor beta chains were read from a single sample in a study of PD-L1 blockade in urothelial cancer. The method was immunoSEQ multiplex PCR; TCRdb's version includes in-frame clones alone and lacks a portion of them. The sample lists around 34,000 clones; just under 85% were seen once. The sequencing used PBMCs, collected around atezolizumab (anti-PD-L1) treatment. The receptors here all came from a man older than 75 with urothelial cancer. Each CDR3 is given with its conserved first and last residue. The D gene is left open where the match is weak.

NA	TRBJ2-4	TRBV11-2	CASSLAVQRGNIQYF	TGTGCCAGCAGCTTAGCAGTTCAAAGGGGAAACATTCAGTACTTC
NA	TRBJ2-5	TRBV19	CASSIETGQETQYF	TGTGCCAGTAGTATAGAGACAGGCCAAGAGACCCAGTACTTC
NA	TRBJ2-4	TRBV5-4	CASSLTVSNIQYF	TGTGCCAGCAGCTTAACGGTGTCAAACATTCAGTACTTC
TRBD1	TRBJ2-4	TRBV12-5	CASGLGDRGPNIQYF	TGTGCTAGTGGTTTGGGGGACAGGGGGCCTAACATTCAGTACTTC
NA	TRBJ2-7	TRBV9	CASSVEPGTYEQYF	TGTGCCAGCAGCGTAGAACCAGGGACCTACGAGCAGTACTTC
NA	TRBJ2-3	TRBV7-6	CASSAQGADSQYF	TGTGCCAGCAGCGCACAGGGAGCGGACTCGCAGTATTTT
NA	TRBJ2-1	TRBV11-3	CASSYRTKDNEQFF	TGTGCCAGCAGCTACAGGACCAAAGACAATGAGCAGTTCTTC
TRBD1	TRBJ1-1	TRBV25-1	CATRGGGNTEAFF	TGTGCCACCAGAGGGGGCGGGAACACTGAAGCTTTCTTT
TRBD2	TRBJ2-3	TRBV4-2	CASSYVASGSKDTQYF	TGTGCCAGCAGCTACGTGGCTAGCGGTTCGAAAGATACGCAGTATTTT
TRBD1	TRBJ1-1	TRBV5-1	CASSFGTDTEAFF	TGCGCCAGCAGCTTCGGGACAGACACTGAAGCTTTCTTT